The 22 T cell receptor beta chains below were found in one sample sequenced in a study of cytomegalovirus exposure and HLA in healthy donors (dated by TCRdb to about 2017). Library preparation used the immunoSEQ multiplex PCR assay. For the multiplex PCR, a mixture combining 60 forward primers for TCR Vbeta segments and 13 reverse primers for TCR Jbeta segments was used. The table was pulled from immuneACCESS by TCRdb, which kept in-frame rearrangements only. Such tables lose some clones; where checked, under half of the loss comes from unresolved V genes, and the rest has no known cause. The sample profile shows roughly 100,000 clones; 75% of them were found once. The ten largest make up less than 3% of the sample. The sample comprised PBMCs. The source of these receptors is a male donor in good health and CMV-seropositive.

V gene TRBV5-4 combines with J gene TRBJ2-7, with 9 nucleotides matching TRBD1. This CDR3 contains 16 residues. Germline values: CDR1 SGHNT, CDR2 YYREEE (reference sequence). Unmatched junction bases numbered 10, after V lost 0 bases and J lost 6 bases. CDR3 residues: CASSLARGTGSREQYF. CDR3 in DNA: TGTGCCAGCAGCTTGGCTAGGGGGACAGGGTCGCGCGAGCAGTACTTC.

This rearrangement joins TRBV11-2 to TRBJ1-1; 9 nucleotides align to TRBD1. Germline CDR1 and CDR2: SGHAT and FQNNGV. Trimming removed 5 bases from V and 6 bases from J; junction bases left unmatched: 10. This CDR3 comprises 15 residues. This chain's CDR3 is CASSARTGESPEAFF. The CDR3 nucleotides read TGTGCCAGCAGCGCACGGACAGGGGAGTCCCCTGAAGCTTTCTTT. The variable domain in full, with the rest retrieved from reference TRBV11-2 and TRBJ1-1, is EAGVAQSPRYKIIEKRQSVAFWCNPISGHATLYWYQQILGQGPKLLIQFQNNGVVDDSQLPKDRFSAERLKGVDSTLKIQPAKLEDSAVYLCASSARTGESPEAFFGQGTRLTVV.

The V gene is TRBV10-3, the J gene TRBJ1-6, with TRBD1 as a possible D gene (5 bases). The CDR3 consists of 14 residues. Germline V gene lookup returns CDR1 ENHRY and CDR2 SYGVKD. Trimming cost V 4 bases and J 7 bases, with 11 bases left between them. The CDR3 bases are TGTGCCATCAGTGTGGGGGGATTGAATTCACCCCTCCACTTT. This encodes CAISVGGLNSPLHF.

This clone was counted between two and nine times. The genes are TRBV25-1 and TRBJ2-3; D might be TRBD2 (5 bases). The CDR3 is 15 amino acids. Germline V gene sequence: CDR1 MGHDK, CDR2 SYGVNS. V gave up 8 bases and J gave up 0 bases, with 15 bases separating them. CDR3 loop: CASRGLFSSTDTQYF. CDR3 bases: TGTGCCAGCCGCGGACTGTTCTCCAGCACAGATACGCAGTATTTT.

This clone was observed a single time. The rearrangement joins TRBV7-2 to TRBJ2-7, with D perhaps matching TRBD1 (6 bases). Trimming took 5 bases from V and 7 from J, leaving 15 bases between them. CDR1 is SGHTA, CDR2 FQGNSA, per germline. The CDR3 length is 13 residues. CDR3 loop: CASSPGGAREQYF. CDR3 nucleotide sequence: TGTGCCAGCAGCCCTGGGGGCGCGAGGGAGCAGTACTTC.

The gene calls are TRBV5-1 and TRBJ2-1; D unresolved. CDR3 length equals 15 residues. Deletions cut 1 base from V and 0 bases from J, with 8 bases between. CDR1 and CDR2 from the germline V gene are SGHRS and YFSETQ. The CDR3 DNA reads as TGCGCCAGCAGCTTGTCGGTGTTCTCCTACAATGAGCAGTTCTTC. Protein: CASSLSVFSYNEQFF.

The CDR3 region has the DNA TGTGCCAGCAGCTTAGTTCCTCAGACGGGGACTGAAGCTTTCTTT. It yields the protein CASSLVPQTGTEAFF. The chain couples TRBV7-2 to TRBJ1-1; no firm D call. CDR1 SGHTA and CDR2 FQGNSA come from the germline V gene. This CDR3 comprises 15 residues. The V end lost 1 base, the J end lost 5 bases, and 14 bases lay between the germline ends.

The CDR3 DNA reads TGTGCCATCACCCCCCTGCCGGCGGGTGAAAAACTGTTTTTT. Translated: CAITPLPAGEKLFF. The chain employs TRBV10-3 and TRBJ1-4; D ambiguous. With 7 bases removed from V and 7 bases from J, the gap between germline ends came to 16 bases. Per the germline V gene, CDR1 is ENHRY and CDR2 is SYGVKD. The CDR3 extends over 14 amino acids.

This CDR3 reads CASSETGSGHTDTQYF. For the CDR3, the DNA is TGTGCCAGCAGTGAGACCGGGTCAGGACACACAGATACGCAGTATTTT. This chain uses TRBV6-1 with TRBJ2-3, with D possibly matching TRBD1 (5 bases). V shed 3 bases and J shed 2 bases, with 15 bases lying between them. The CDR3 length is 16 residues. Germline V CDR1 and CDR2: MNHNS, SASEGT.

This chain connects TRBV5-4 to TRBJ1-4, with D hard to call. Germline CDR1 SGHNT, CDR2 YYREEE (reference sequence). The CDR3 spans 17 residues. The V end lost 4 bases, the J end lost 0 bases, and 16 bases lay between the germline ends. CDR3 bases: TGTGCCAGCAGCCCCCCGGGAACGACACCAACTAATGAAAAACTGTTTTTT. Protein product: CASSPPGTTPTNEKLFF.

CDR3 coding DNA: TGTGCCAGCAGACCCCCAGGGCTCACAGCTGGAAACACCATATATTTT. As protein: CASRPPGLTAGNTIYF. J is TRBJ1-3 and V is TRBV28, with TRBD1 as a possible D gene (5 bases). The germline V and J ends were trimmed by 6 bases and 2 bases, with 17 bases remaining between them. The length of the CDR3 is 16 residues. Looked up from germline, CDR1 is MDHEN and CDR2 is SYDVKM.

This clone has a single count. DNA for the CDR3: TGTGCCAGCAGTTATTGGCAGGGGGCCGAGGGCTACACCTTC. Translated, it gives CASSYWQGAEGYTF. The V call is TRBV28, the J call TRBJ1-2; TRBD1 matches at 8 bases. The V and J ends lost 4 bases and 8 bases, in that order; junction bases with no gene match: 9. From germline, CDR1 is MDHEN and CDR2 SYDVKM. The CDR3 sequence is 14 residues long.

This clone has only a few counts. The gene calls are TRBV30 and TRBJ2-7; D possibly corresponds to TRBD2 (6 bases). Germline lookup yields CDR1 GTSNPN and CDR2 SVGIG (reference sequence). The CDR3 consists of 12 residues. V gave up 4 bases and J gave up 3 bases, with 10 bases separating them. CDR3 sequence reads: CAWNRGSYEQYF. For the CDR3, the DNA is TGTGCCTGGAACCGGGGGAGCTACGAGCAGTACTTC.

This clone showed up just a few times. The chain links TRBV7-9 to TRBJ2-7, with a tentative D call TRBD1 (5 bases). Trimming pared 5 bases from V and 6 bases from J, leaving 17 bases between. CDR3 length: 14 amino acids. Germline V gene lookup returns CDR1 SEHNR and CDR2 FQNEAQ (reference sequence). CDR3 in DNA: TGTGCCAGCAGCCGAGAAATAACGACAGTCGAGCAGTACTTC. Its translation is CASSREITTVEQYF.

The rearrangement uses TRBV5-4 and TRBJ2-3, with a weak D call TRBD2 (6 bases). CDR3 length: 16 residues. Germline V gives CDR1 SGHNT, CDR2 YYREEE (reference sequence). V gave up 4 bases and J gave up 6 bases, with 21 bases separating them. The CDR3 nucleotides read TGTGCCAGCAGCCACCTGGTGGGAGGAGTAGGCGATACGCAGTATTTT. Translating it yields CASSHLVGGVGDTQYF.

This clone has a handful of counts. This chain uses TRBV6-5 with TRBJ2-7, with a weak D call TRBD2 (6 bases). CDR1 and CDR2 from the germline V gene are MNHEY and SVGAGI. This CDR3 is 16 amino acids long. Trimming removed 0 bases at V and 0 bases at J, with 12 bases between. DNA of the CDR3: TGTGCCAGCAGTTACTCGAGGATGGAGGGCTCCTACGAGCAGTACTTC. This translates into CASSYSRMEGSYEQYF.

The chain recombines TRBV14 with TRBJ2-2, with 7 bases fitting TRBD1. Germline V gene sequence: CDR1 SGHDN, CDR2 FVKESK. V shed 1 base and J 5 bases; nucleotides not matched to a gene: 7. The CDR3 runs 16 residues. DNA of the CDR3: TGTGCCAGCAGCCAAGCGAGGGGGCTGCGGACCGGGGAGCTGTTTTTT. It encodes CASSQARGLRTGELFF.

The rearrangement joins TRBV21-1 to TRBJ1-1; TRBD1 is taken as the D call from the table, unchecked against the DNA. TRBV21-1 is reported as a pseudogene. The CDR3 is 15 residues long. CDR3 loop: CASSRPDRQGTEAFF. In DNA, the CDR3 is TGTGCCAGCAGCAGACCGGACAGGCAGGGCACTGAAGCTTTCTTT.

A single count supports this clone. J is TRBJ1-1 and V is TRBV6-5; no clear D gene. Trimming pared 4 bases from V and 0 bases from J, leaving 9 bases between. The CDR3 spans 14 residues. CDR1 is MNHEY and CDR2 is SVGAGI in the germline V gene. The CDR3 DNA reads as TGTGCCAGCAGTTCCAGGAACATGAACACTGAAGCTTTCTTT. This sequence encodes CASSSRNMNTEAFF.

This clone was observed a few times. The chain uses TRBV7-8 and TRBJ1-4; TRBD1 is a possible D gene (5 bases). CDR3 length: 15 amino acids. Trimming stripped 1 base from V and 8 bases from J, with 14 bases between. Per the germline V gene, CDR1 is SGHVS and CDR2 is FQNEAQ. The CDR3 DNA is TGTGCCAGCAGCTTAGGAGGTGGGGCGGGGGAAAAACTGTTTTTT. This encodes CASSLGGGAGEKLFF.

The chain has TRBV4-2 and TRBJ1-4, with 8 bases lining up with TRBD1. Per the germline V gene, CDR1 is LGHNA and CDR2 is YNFKEQ. The V and J ends lost 3 bases and 0 bases, in that order; junction bases with no gene match: 6. The CDR3 totals 17 residues. DNA of the CDR3: TGTGCCAGCAGCCACACAGGGGGAGGGGCAACTAATGAAAAACTGTTTTTT. Translating gives CASSHTGGGATNEKLFF.

The J gene is TRBJ2-6, the V gene TRBV5-4, with D possibly being TRBD1 (5 bases). Germline CDR1 reads SGHNT; CDR2 reads YYREEE (reference sequence). The V end lost 4 bases, the J end lost 0 bases, and 8 bases lay between the germline ends. The CDR3 covers 15 residues. The CDR3 reads CASSHDSSGANVLTF. The CDR3, as DNA: TGTGCCAGCAGCCACGACAGCTCTGGGGCCAACGTCCTGACTTTC. The complete variable domain, with remaining parts taken from reference TRBV5-4 and TRBJ2-6, reads ETGVTQSPTHLIKTRGQQVTLRCSSQSGHNTVSWYQQALGQGPQFIFQYYREEENGRGNFPPRFSGLQFPNYSSELNVNALELDDSALYLCASSHDSSGANVLTFGAGSRLTVL.